Here is one TCR beta chain with its context. Its antigen is currently unknown. The data were taken from a study of shared clonotypes between healthy human individuals. Genomic DNA (from each subset) was split evenly across several immunoSEQ plates. Produced via immunoSEQ multiplex PCR; TCRdb's table is partial and in-frame only. The sample includes about 2.3 million clones, 85% to 95% of them seen just once. Germline V CDR1 and CDR2: SEHNR, FQNEAQ (reference sequence). The CDR3 has 13 residues. Trimming cost V 5 bases and J 6 bases, with 11 bases left between them. Study observations and caveats: Of the naive CD4 clonotypes, about 5.4% were shared across four donors. Incomplete sequencing of sorted subsets was indicated by rarefaction despite large depth.

The chain links TRBV7-9 to TRBJ2-1, with D perhaps TRBD1 or TRBD2 (5 bases each). The clonotype was recovered from a man between 18 and 29 years old in good health. Some clones in this sample may be carry-over from other donors' samples. Specimen: naive CD4+ T cells from PBMCs. Subset denoted: CD45RA+ positively selected. The CDR3 DNA is TGTGCCAGCAGCCCGACTGGGACCAATGAGCAGTTCTTC. It yields the protein CASSPTGTNEQFF.